Below, 32 T cell receptor beta chains from the same sample are listed, as sequenced in a study of spatial heterogeneity in lung cancer. TCRdb reanalysed the 5' RACE reads using MiXCR and keeps one entry per CDR3 protein. The sample includes approximately 93,000 distinct CDR3 sequences, just under 20% seen only once; the top ten take 20% to 25%. Noted time point: blood at routine non-recurrence follow-up after resection. Sequencing was performed on PBMCs, taken at follow-up. The source is a male donor with early-stage non-small cell lung cancer.

This clonotype showed up just a few times. The rearrangement links TRBV12-3 or TRBV12-4 to TRBJ1-3, with a tentative D call TRBD1 (5 bases). The V and J ends lost 2 bases and 4 bases respectively, with 12 bases between them. CDR3 length: 15 amino acids. The CDR3 reads CASSLMGTGGNTIYF. The CDR3, as DNA: TGTGCCAGCAGTTTAATGGGGACCGGCGGAAACACCATATATTTT.

This clonotype has more than one count but fewer than ten. The gene calls are TRBV9 and TRBJ2-7, with unresolved D. Trimming took off 4 bases at V and 1 base at J, with 21 bases between the two ends. The germline V gene encodes CDR1 SGDLS and CDR2 YYNGEE. The CDR3 sequence is 17 residues long. CDR3 sequence: CASSPYHSTQPSYEQYF. CDR3 DNA sequence: TGTGCCAGCAGCCCTTACCATTCGACACAGCCGTCCTACGAGCAGTACTTC.

The rearrangement joins TRBV20-1 to TRBJ1-5, with D perhaps matching TRBD1 (5 bases). The germline V and J ends were trimmed by 7 bases and 1 base, with 20 bases remaining between them. Germline loops: CDR1 DFQATT, CDR2 SNEGSKA (reference sequence). CDR3 length: 16 amino acids. The CDR3 nucleotides are TGCAGTGTAGCGCAAACGGGGCGCGCAAGCAATCAGCCCCAGCATTTT. It translates to CSVAQTGRASNQPQHF.

V usage is TRBV19 and J usage is TRBJ2-1, with 12 bases aligning to TRBD2. Germline trimming cut 4 bases from V and 7 bases from J; bases unmatched to any gene: 5. The CDR3 is 15 amino acids. CDR1 is LNHDA and CDR2 is SQIVND in the germline V gene (reference sequence). The CDR3 DNA follows: TGTGCCAGTAGTACCCTAGCGGGAGGGCGAAATGAGCAGTTCTTC. It codes for CASSTLAGGRNEQFF.

The chain links TRBV19 to TRBJ1-1; D might be TRBD1 (5 bases). V was pared by 4 bases and J by 5 bases, with 17 bases between. Germline CDR1 reads LNHDA; CDR2 reads SQIVND (reference sequence). CDR3 length equals 15 residues. This CDR3 reads CASSKSSGRLTEAFF. The CDR3 DNA is TGTGCCAGTAGTAAGTCCTCAGGGCGGTTGACTGAAGCTTTCTTT.

This clonotype turned up a few times. The chain combines TRBV15 with TRBJ1-1; tentative D call: TRBD1 (6 bases). The CDR3 is made up of 13 amino acids. Trimming removed 5 bases at V and 3 bases at J, with 10 bases between. Germline V gene sequence: CDR1 LNHNV, CDR2 YYDKDF (reference sequence). In nucleotides, the CDR3 is TGTGCCACCAGCCCGAACAGGGACACTGAAGCTTTCTTT. Translation gives CATSPNRDTEAFF.

This chain uses TRBV24-1 with TRBJ1-4; 8 bases agree with TRBD1. Germline CDR1 is KGHDR and CDR2 is SFDVKD. CDR3 length equals 12 residues. J gave up 10 bases and V 5 bases, and 2 bases lay outside the gene matches. CDR3 sequence reads: CATSGGQGKLFF. CDR3 in DNA: TGTGCCACCAGTGGCGGACAGGGAAAACTGTTTTTT.

The CDR3 region is CASSSQDLYGYTF. CDR3 DNA sequence: TGTGCCAGCAGCTCGCAAGACCTCTATGGCTACACCTTC. V and J are TRBV6-2 or TRBV6-3 and TRBJ1-2; D remains unclear. The germline V gene has CDR1 MNHEY and CDR2 SVGEGT. The CDR3 totals 13 residues. Deletions cut 6 bases from V and 4 bases from J, with 12 bases between.

This chain connects TRBV20-1 to TRBJ2-7; 9 positions agree with TRBD2. Germline-derived CDR1 and CDR2 are DFQATT and SNEGSKA (reference sequence). The CDR3 totals 16 residues. Germline trimming cut 0 bases from V and 3 bases from J; bases unmatched to any gene: 9. In nucleotides, the CDR3 is TGCAGTGCTAGAGATTTGGCGGGAGGGCCTTACTACGAGCAGTACTTC. Its translation: CSARDLAGGPYYEQYF.

The rearrangement joins TRBV20-1 to TRBJ2-7; tentatively, D is TRBD1 (6 bases). Trimming took 3 bases from V and 1 from J, leaving 10 bases between them. Germline CDR1 reads DFQATT; CDR2 reads SNEGSKA (reference sequence). The CDR3 spans 13 residues. CDR3 bases: TGCAGTGCTAGGAGGGGGTTATCCTACGAGCAGTACTTC. Translating it yields CSARRGLSYEQYF.

This clonotype showed up just a few times. The chain is built from TRBV20-1 and TRBJ1-1; 7 positions match TRBD1. With V trimmed by 0 bases and J by 0 bases, 7 bases remained unmatched. CDR1 DFQATT and CDR2 SNEGSKA come from the germline V gene (reference sequence). The CDR3 has 16 residues. CDR3 bases: TGCAGTGCTAGAGAGCCTTCGGGACAGATGAACACTGAAGCTTTCTTT. Its protein is CSAREPSGQMNTEAFF.

This rearrangement joins TRBV2 to TRBJ1-4; possible D gene TRBD1, 5 bases. The CDR3 length is 14 residues. V was cut by 0 bases and J by 12 bases, with 14 bases left in between. CDR1 is SNHLY, CDR2 FYNNEI, per germline. CDR3 in DNA: TGTGCCAGCAGTGAAGCGCTTCGAGGGGTTCAACTGTTTTTT. As protein: CASSEALRGVQLFF.

This clonotype was counted a few times. The DNA for the CDR3 is TGCAGTGCTAGAGACCCAGGGGCGGGAGGCATATCTTCCTACGAGCAGTACTTC. Its protein product is CSARDPGAGGISSYEQYF. This rearrangement joins TRBV20-1 to TRBJ2-7; 8 bases agree with TRBD2. With 0 bases clipped from V and 1 base from J, the junction kept 14 bases outside the gene matches. Germline assignment: CDR1 DFQATT and CDR2 SNEGSKA (reference sequence). This CDR3 has 18 residues.

The CDR3 region is CASSTDNVGTLHF. CDR3 sequence (DNA): TGTGCCAGCAGTACGGACAACGTGGGTACCCTCCACTTT. The chain employs TRBV6-5 and TRBJ1-6; the D gene is possibly TRBD1 (5 bases). This CDR3 contains 13 residues. Germline values: CDR1 MNHEY, CDR2 SVGAGI. The V end lost 5 bases, the J end lost 14 bases, and 16 bases lay between the germline ends.

This clonotype was seen only a few times. The rearrangement joins TRBV3-1 to TRBJ1-1; D may be TRBD1 (6 bases). The V gene's germline CDR1 is LGHDT and CDR2 YNNKEL (reference sequence). V was shortened by 5 bases and J by 10 bases, with 14 bases between the two germline ends. The length of the CDR3 is 12 residues. As DNA, the CDR3 is TGTGCCAGCAGCACCCTACAGGGTTCAGCTTTCTTT. Amino acids: CASSTLQGSAFF. Full variable domain (remainder filled in from reference TRBV3-1 and TRBJ1-1): DTAVSQTPKYLVTQMGNDKSIKCEQNLGHDTMYWYKQDSKKFLKIMFSYNNKELIINETVPNRFSPKSPDKAHLNLHINSLELGDSAVYFCASSTLQGSAFFGQGTRLTVV.

In its sample, this clonotype was seen many times. The gene calls are TRBV6-5 and TRBJ1-6; 11 bases agree with TRBD1. Germline values: CDR1 MNHEY, CDR2 SVGAGI. This CDR3 is built from 16 residues. V trimming: 6 bases; J trimming: 8 bases; junction bases outside the gene matches: 9. DNA for the CDR3: TGTGCCAGCAGAGGACAGGGGGCGGCGAGGGATTCACCCCTCCACTTT. This encodes CASRGQGAARDSPLHF.

V usage is TRBV20-1 and J usage is TRBJ2-6; D is unresolved. Germline V gene lookup returns CDR1 DFQATT and CDR2 SNEGSKA (reference sequence). Trimming removed 3 bases at V and 0 bases at J, with 6 bases between. CDR3 size: 14 residues. This CDR3 reads CSASESSGANVLTF. CDR3 nucleotides: TGCAGTGCTAGTGAGAGCTCTGGGGCCAACGTCCTGACTTTC.

The genes are TRBV12-3 or TRBV12-4 and TRBJ1-6, with unresolved D. The CDR3 totals 14 residues. V lost 6 bases, J lost 6 bases, and 12 bases lay in between. CDR3 residues: CASSADLRNSPLHF. The CDR3 bases are TGTGCCAGCAGCGCGGACCTTCGTAATTCACCCCTCCACTTT.

This sequence joins TRBV20-1 and TRBJ1-5, with D possibly TRBD1 on 6 matching bases. This CDR3 is built from 14 residues. V gave up 4 bases and J gave up 3 bases, with 13 bases separating them. Germline V gene data show CDR1 as DFQATT and CDR2 as SNEGSKA (reference sequence). CDR3 nucleotide sequence: TGCAGTGCTATCAGGGGAGGGGACAATCAGCCCCAGCATTTT. This translates into CSAIRGGDNQPQHF.

The V call is TRBV7-8, the J call TRBJ2-2; unclear D gene. This CDR3 comprises 14 residues. From germline, CDR1 is SGHVS and CDR2 FQNEAQ. V lost 1 base and J 1 base, leaving 4 bases between the germline ends. The CDR3: CASSLDGNTGELFF. As DNA, the CDR3 is TGTGCCAGCAGCTTAGACGGGAACACCGGGGAGCTGTTTTTT.

This chain connects TRBV27 to TRBJ2-6, with D possibly called TRBD1 or TRBD2 (5 bases each). The length of the CDR3 is 15 residues. Trimming stripped 4 bases from V and 4 bases from J, with 11 bases between. Germline V gene data show CDR1 as MNHEY and CDR2 as SMNVEV (reference sequence). The CDR3 DNA sequence: TGTGCCAGCAGTTCCCTCGGGACCGGGGCCAACGTCCTGACTTTC. Translating gives CASSSLGTGANVLTF.

Only a few counts were recorded for this clonotype. This chain joins TRBV24-1 and TRBJ2-5; perhaps D is TRBD1 or TRBD2 (5 bases each). Trimming left V 4 bases short and J 4 bases short, with 15 bases between. CDR1 and CDR2 from the germline V gene are KGHDR and SFDVKD. This CDR3 has 15 amino acids. CDR3 nucleotide sequence: TGTGCCACCAGTGAGGGGGTCGAGAGGGGAGAGACCCAGTACTTC. Encoded protein: CATSEGVERGETQYF.

This chain links TRBV3-1 with TRBJ1-3; TRBD1 aligns across 8 bases. The V and J ends lost 3 bases and 4 bases, in that order; junction bases with no gene match: 5. In germline, CDR1 is LGHDT, CDR2 YNNKEL (reference sequence). The CDR3 is 15 amino acids. DNA of the CDR3: TGTGCCAGCAGCCAGACAGGGGCCGGGGGAAACACCATATATTTT. Translation gives CASSQTGAGGNTIYF. Looking up the rest from reference TRBV3-1 and TRBJ1-3 gives the full variable domain: DTAVSQTPKYLVTQMGNDKSIKCEQNLGHDTMYWYKQDSKKFLKIMFSYNNKELIINETVPNRFSPKSPDKAHLNLHINSLELGDSAVYFCASSQTGAGGNTIYFGEGSWLTVV.

The V gene is TRBV18, the J gene TRBJ2-1; 10 bases are shared with TRBD2. The CDR3 spans 15 residues. The germline gives CDR1 KGHSH, CDR2 LQKENI. After removal of 3 bases from V and 5 bases from J, the junction contained 4 bases not matched to a gene. The CDR3 DNA is TGTGCCAGCTCACCTAGCGGGGGGTTGAACAATGAGCAGTTCTTC. Translation: CASSPSGGLNNEQFF.

The chain joins TRBV6-2 or TRBV6-3 to TRBJ2-4, with a tentative D call TRBD1 (5 bases). CDR3 length equals 15 residues. The germline V gene has CDR1 MNHEY and CDR2 SVGEGT. V was pared by 6 bases and J by 0 bases, with 12 bases between. The CDR3 bases are TGTGCCAGCAGGGAACCAGGGCTAGCCAAAAACATTCAGTACTTC. Protein product: CASREPGLAKNIQYF.

Concerning this clonotype itself: Being one base from a much bigger clone, this may be a read error. The chain recombines TRBV30 with TRBJ2-1; D uncertain. The ends were cut back, 5 bases at V and 7 bases at J, with 15 bases in the middle. Germline loops: CDR1 GTSNPN, CDR2 SVGIG (reference sequence). This CDR3 has 13 residues. The CDR3 sequence is CAWGSRRRNEQFF. The CDR3 region has the DNA TGTGCCTGGGGTAGCAGGAGACGGAATGAGCAGTTCTTC.

The rearrangement uses TRBV4-3 and TRBJ1-1, with D possibly being TRBD1 (5 bases). Germline V lookup: CDR1 LGHNA, CDR2 YSLEER. Trimming took 4 bases from V and 11 from J, leaving 17 bases between them. This CDR3 comprises 13 residues. CDR3 sequence: CASSRVGVREAFF. CDR3 nucleotide sequence: TGCGCCAGCAGCCGCGTGGGGGTAAGAGAGGCTTTCTTT.

This clonotype was detected many times. CDR3 loop: CASSVGLDEQYF. CDR3 nucleotides: TGTGCCAGCAGCGTCGGACTGGACGAGCAGTACTTC. The gene calls are TRBV3-1 and TRBJ2-7; the D gene is possibly TRBD2 (5 bases). Trimming pared 5 bases from V and 5 bases from J, leaving 10 bases between. Looked up from germline, CDR1 is LGHDT and CDR2 is YNNKEL (reference sequence). This CDR3 region has 12 residues.

This sequence joins TRBV20-1 and TRBJ1-3, with TRBD1 matching over 9 bases. The CDR3 has 14 amino acids. Germline trimming cut 6 bases from V and 4 bases from J; bases unmatched to any gene: 7. In germline, CDR1 is DFQATT, CDR2 SNEGSKA (reference sequence). The CDR3 bases are TGCAGTGCGGGGACAGGGAATACAGGAAACACCATATATTTT. It specifies CSAGTGNTGNTIYF.

This clonotype was detected a few times. The chain is built from TRBV20-1 and TRBJ2-1; 7 bases fit TRBD2. The CDR3 has 13 residues. CDR1 DFQATT and CDR2 SNEGSKA come from the germline V gene (reference sequence). CDR3 nucleotides: TGCAGCCCCCTGGGCGGGAGTAACAATGAGCAGTTCTTC. Translation: CSPLGGSNNEQFF.

J is TRBJ2-3 and V is TRBV20-1; D unresolved. The CDR3 contains 14 residues. Germline V gene lookup returns CDR1 DFQATT and CDR2 SNEGSKA (reference sequence). Trimming left V 5 bases short and J 1 base short, with 13 bases between. The CDR3 loop is CSAPPIRGTDTQYF. DNA for the CDR3: TGCAGTGCTCCTCCGATCCGGGGCACAGATACGCAGTATTTT.

This clonotype has a handful of counts. The V call is TRBV3-1, the J call TRBJ1-1; D not resolved. This CDR3 has 13 residues. V was shortened by 8 bases and J by 1 base, with 11 bases between the two germline ends. Germline assignment: CDR1 LGHDT and CDR2 YNNKEL (reference sequence). DNA of the CDR3: TGTGCCAGCGGTCCTACAGAGAACACTGAAGCTTTCTTT. Protein product: CASGPTENTEAFF.